The following is a TCR beta chain sequence with its context. The CDR3 is 17 amino acids. Trimming took 2 bases from V and 0 from J; bases not matched to a gene: 6. Germline-derived CDR1 and CDR2 are SGHVS and FQNEAQ. The data stem from a study of blood T cell repertoires in COVID-19. The assay was immunoSEQ multiplex PCR, and TCRdb's table has in-frame clones only and misses some. Found here are roughly 140,000 clones, more than 65% of them singletons; the top ten hold about 9.4%. The chain combines TRBV7-8 with TRBJ2-2, with TRBD2 matching 7 bases. The receptor was isolated from a man in his 60s with active or convalescent COVID-19. The sequencing sample was made of peripheral blood. Written as DNA, the CDR3 is TGTGCCAGCAGCTTAAGGCGGGAGACACCGAACACCGGGGAGCTGTTTTTT. Protein sequence: CASSLRRETPNTGELFF.